This entry lists 3 T cell receptor beta chains sequenced from one sample in a study of control samples from healthy donors and cancer patients (dated by TCRdb to 2018 to 2020). Libraries were constructed by the immunoSEQ multiplex PCR assay. In TCRdb, the immuneACCESS table is reduced to in-frame sequences with V and J assigned. These tables do not hold every clone; where another copy was compared, an unresolved V gene accounts for under half, and the others remain unexplained. The table for this sample lists 90,000 to 100,000 clones; about 80% of them were counted only once. The ten largest clones capture roughly a tenth of the sample. Sequenced: blood. The receptor set was obtained from a woman in her thirties in good health.

This clone was counted between two and nine times. The chain employs TRBV5-1 and TRBJ1-4; D possibly corresponds to TRBD1 (5 bases). Germline V gene lookup returns CDR1 SGHRS and CDR2 YFSETQ. The CDR3 covers 15 residues. The V end lost 4 bases, the J end lost 7 bases, and 17 bases lay between the germline ends. CDR3 loop: CASSPMTVMAEKLFF. The CDR3 bases are TGCGCCAGCAGCCCGATGACAGTGATGGCTGAAAAACTGTTTTTT.

This chain connects TRBV29-1 to TRBJ1-2, with D tentatively TRBD1 (5 bases). This CDR3 contains 13 residues. Germline loops: CDR1 SQVTM, CDR2 ANQGSEA. V dropped 5 bases and J dropped 8 bases, with 18 bases sitting between them. The CDR3 DNA sequence: TGCAGCGTTTCAGGACACTTCAAGGAGGGCTACACCTTC. Its protein product is CSVSGHFKEGYTF.

The chain combines TRBV10-2 with TRBJ2-1; TRBD2 agrees at 12 bases. Germline V gene lookup returns CDR1 WSHSY and CDR2 SAAADI. V was pared by 2 bases and J by 12 bases, with 8 bases of the junction left unmatched. The CDR3 extends over 15 amino acids. The CDR3 here is CASSELASGGARQFF. CDR3 nucleotides: TGCGCCAGCAGTGAGCTCGCTAGCGGGGGGGCCAGGCAGTTCTTC.